This T cell receptor beta chain was retrieved from a study of patients and donors after allogeneic stem cell transplantation (dated by TCRdb to between 2020 and 2021). On this clonotype: No cognate antigen has been identified for it. Base-call qualities are not available, and no considerably larger clone is one nucleotide away.

The library was produced with RT-PCR. Sequenced using a NextSeq 550. TCRdb trimmed public reads at Q25 via fastp, called clones via MiXCR and kept in-frame beta chains. Duplicate CDR3 protein sequences are folded into a single record with the most common DNA and genes. Here the sample has about 110,000 distinct CDR3 sequences; around 35% occur a single time. The ten top clones hold around 27% of the sample. Trimming takes 8 bases off V and 4 bases off J; junction bases not matched to a gene: 5. Reading from cysteine to phenylalanine, the CDR3 counts 14 amino acids. Only the CDR3 portion is preserved as DNA: 42 bases, with reading frame beginning at the first base. CDR1 and CDR2 were assigned from the germline V gene (reference sequence) as SEHNR and FQNEAQ.

The sequenced sample was blood, either unsorted or a sorted T cell fraction (not recorded which). This clonotype originated in a human donor who was either an allogeneic HSCT recipient or a stem cell or donor lymphocyte infusion donor (not recorded which). It is not recorded whose cells these are; they may come from a transplant donor. The chain uses TRBV7-9 and TRBJ2-5; 12 bases in between match TRBD2. The DNA sequence is given as TGTGCCAGCCTAGCGGGAGGGCCAGTAGAGACCCAGTACTTC. Translated, it gives CASLAGGPVETQYF. Outside the CDR3, residues come from the reference TRBV7-9 and TRBJ2-5 proteins, so the full variable domain is: DTGVSQNPRHKITKRGQNVTFRCDPISEHNRLYWYRQTLGQGPEFLTYFQNEAQLEKSRLLSDRFSAERPKGSFSTLEIQRTEQGDSAMYLCASLAGGPVETQYFGPGTRLLVL.